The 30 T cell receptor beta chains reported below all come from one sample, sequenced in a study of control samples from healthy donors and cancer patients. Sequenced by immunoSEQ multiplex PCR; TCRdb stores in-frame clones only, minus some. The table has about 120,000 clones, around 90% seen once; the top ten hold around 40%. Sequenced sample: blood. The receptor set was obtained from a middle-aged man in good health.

The CDR3 bases are TGTGCCAGCAGGGACAGGATAGACCAAAACATTCAGTACTTC. Translating gives CASRDRIDQNIQYF. This chain joins TRBV28 and TRBJ2-4; TRBD1 matches 7 bases. The germline V gene has CDR1 MDHEN and CDR2 SYDVKM. This CDR3 is built from 14 residues. V lost 6 bases to trimming and J lost 5 bases; unmatched junction nucleotides: 7. Filled out from reference TRBV28 and TRBJ2-4, the complete variable domain reads DVKVTQSSRYLVKRTGEKVFLECVQDMDHENMFWYRQDPGLGLRLIYFSYDVKMKEKGDIPEGYSVSREKKERFSLILESASTNQTSMYLCASRDRIDQNIQYFGAGTRLSVL.

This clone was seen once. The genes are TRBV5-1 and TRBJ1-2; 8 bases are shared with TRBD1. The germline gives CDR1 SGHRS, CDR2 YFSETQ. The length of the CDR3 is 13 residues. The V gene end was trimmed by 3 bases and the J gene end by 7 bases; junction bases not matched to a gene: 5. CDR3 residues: CASSSGQGSGYTF. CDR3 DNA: TGCGCCAGCAGCTCCGGACAGGGATCTGGCTACACCTTC.

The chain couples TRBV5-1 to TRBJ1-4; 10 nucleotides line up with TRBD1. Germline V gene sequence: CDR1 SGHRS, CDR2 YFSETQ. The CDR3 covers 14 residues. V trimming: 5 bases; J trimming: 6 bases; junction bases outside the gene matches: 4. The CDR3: CASSSGTGDEKLFF. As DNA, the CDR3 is TGCGCCAGCAGTTCCGGGACAGGGGATGAAAAACTGTTTTTT.

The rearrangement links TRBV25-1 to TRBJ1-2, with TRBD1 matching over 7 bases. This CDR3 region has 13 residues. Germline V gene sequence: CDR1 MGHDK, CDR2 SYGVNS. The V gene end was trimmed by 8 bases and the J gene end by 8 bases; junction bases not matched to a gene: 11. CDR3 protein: CASSPTGREGYTF. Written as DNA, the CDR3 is TGTGCCAGCTCACCGACAGGGAGAGAGGGCTACACCTTC.

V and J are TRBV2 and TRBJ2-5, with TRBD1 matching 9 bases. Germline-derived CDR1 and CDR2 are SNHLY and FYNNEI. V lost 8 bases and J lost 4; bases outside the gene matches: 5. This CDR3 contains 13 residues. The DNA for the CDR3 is TGTGCCAGCCTCCAGGACAGGGGAGAGACCCAGTACTTC. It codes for CASLQDRGETQYF. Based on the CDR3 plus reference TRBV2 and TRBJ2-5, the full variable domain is EPEVTQTPSHQVTQMGQEVILRCVPISNHLYFYWYRQILGQKVEFLVSFYNNEISEKSEIFDDQFSVERPDGSNFTLKIRSTKLEDSAMYFCASLQDRGETQYFGPGTRLLVL.

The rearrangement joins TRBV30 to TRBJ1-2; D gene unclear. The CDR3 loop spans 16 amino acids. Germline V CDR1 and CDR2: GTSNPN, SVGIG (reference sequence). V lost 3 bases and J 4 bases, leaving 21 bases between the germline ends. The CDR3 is CAWSSRGRPRTYGYTF. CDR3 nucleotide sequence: TGTGCCTGGAGCTCTCGAGGGCGTCCTAGGACCTATGGCTACACCTTC.

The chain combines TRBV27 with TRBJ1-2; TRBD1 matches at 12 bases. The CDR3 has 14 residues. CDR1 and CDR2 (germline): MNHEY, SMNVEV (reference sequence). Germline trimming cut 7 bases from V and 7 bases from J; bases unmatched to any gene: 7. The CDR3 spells CASTPGQGASGYTF. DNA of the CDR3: TGTGCCAGCACCCCGGGACAGGGGGCTTCTGGCTACACCTTC.

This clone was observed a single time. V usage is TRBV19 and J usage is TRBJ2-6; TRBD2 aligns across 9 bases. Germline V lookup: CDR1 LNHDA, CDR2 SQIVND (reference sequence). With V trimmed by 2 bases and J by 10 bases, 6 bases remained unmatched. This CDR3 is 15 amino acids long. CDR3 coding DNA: TGTGCCAGTAGTATAAATAGCGGGGGCTCTAACGTCCTGACTTTC. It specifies CASSINSGGSNVLTF.

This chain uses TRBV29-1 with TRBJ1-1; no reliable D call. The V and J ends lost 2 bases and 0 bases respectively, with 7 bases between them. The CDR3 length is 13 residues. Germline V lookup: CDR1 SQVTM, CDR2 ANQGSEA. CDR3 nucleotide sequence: TGCAGCGTTGAACCAAACATGAACACTGAAGCTTTCTTT. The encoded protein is CSVEPNMNTEAFF.

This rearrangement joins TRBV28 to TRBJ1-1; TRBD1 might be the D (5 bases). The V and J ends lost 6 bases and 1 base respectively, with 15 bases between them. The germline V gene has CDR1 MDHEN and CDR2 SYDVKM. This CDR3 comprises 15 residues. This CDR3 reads CASRPGLERNTEAFF. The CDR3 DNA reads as TGTGCCAGCAGACCGGGACTGGAAAGGAACACTGAAGCTTTCTTT.

CDR3 coding DNA: TGTGCCAGCAGCCTGGGACAGGGCAACGAGCAGTACTTC. Protein product: CASSLGQGNEQYF. The chain recombines TRBV7-7 with TRBJ2-7, with 9 bases lining up with TRBD1. The germline CDR1 and CDR2 sequences are SSHAT and FNYEAQ (reference sequence). V shed 5 bases and J 5 bases; nucleotides not matched to a gene: 4. The CDR3 has 13 amino acids.

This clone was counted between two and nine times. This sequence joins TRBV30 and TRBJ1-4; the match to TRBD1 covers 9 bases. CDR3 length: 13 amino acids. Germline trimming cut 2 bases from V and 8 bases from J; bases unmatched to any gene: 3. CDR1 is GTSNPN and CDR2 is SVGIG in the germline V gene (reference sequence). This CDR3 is CAWSRDRGEKLFF. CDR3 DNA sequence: TGTGCCTGGAGTCGAGACAGGGGGGAAAAACTGTTTTTT.

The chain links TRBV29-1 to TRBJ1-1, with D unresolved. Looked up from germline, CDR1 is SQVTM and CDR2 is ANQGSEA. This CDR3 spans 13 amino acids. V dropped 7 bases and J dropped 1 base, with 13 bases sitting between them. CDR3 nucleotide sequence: TGCAGCGCCGTGGCGGGGTCGAACACTGAAGCTTTCTTT. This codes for CSAVAGSNTEAFF.

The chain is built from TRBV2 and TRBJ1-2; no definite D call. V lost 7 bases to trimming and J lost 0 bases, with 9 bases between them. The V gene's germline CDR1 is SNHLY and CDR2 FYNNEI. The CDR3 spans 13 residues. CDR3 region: CASIVTANYGYTF. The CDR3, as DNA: TGTGCCAGCATCGTCACGGCTAACTATGGCTACACCTTC.

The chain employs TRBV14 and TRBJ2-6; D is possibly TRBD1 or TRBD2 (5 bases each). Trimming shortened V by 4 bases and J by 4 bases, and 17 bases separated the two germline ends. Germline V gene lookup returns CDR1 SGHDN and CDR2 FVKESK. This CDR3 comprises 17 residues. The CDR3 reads CASSRHGAHKGANVLTF. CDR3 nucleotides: TGTGCCAGCAGCCGGCACGGGGCACATAAGGGGGCCAACGTCCTGACTTTC.

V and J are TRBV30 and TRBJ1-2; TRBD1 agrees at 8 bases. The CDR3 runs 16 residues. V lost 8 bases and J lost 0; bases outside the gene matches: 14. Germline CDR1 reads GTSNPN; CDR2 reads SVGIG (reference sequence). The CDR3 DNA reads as TGTGCCCGAAAGGGGTCAGGGGGCGAAGCTAACTATGGCTACACCTTC. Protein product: CARKGSGGEANYGYTF.

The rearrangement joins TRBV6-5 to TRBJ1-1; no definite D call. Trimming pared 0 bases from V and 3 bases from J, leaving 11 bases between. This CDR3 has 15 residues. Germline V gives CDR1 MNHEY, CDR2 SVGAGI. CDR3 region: CASSYSAGGHTEAFF. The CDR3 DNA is TGTGCCAGCAGTTACTCGGCAGGAGGGCACACTGAAGCTTTCTTT.

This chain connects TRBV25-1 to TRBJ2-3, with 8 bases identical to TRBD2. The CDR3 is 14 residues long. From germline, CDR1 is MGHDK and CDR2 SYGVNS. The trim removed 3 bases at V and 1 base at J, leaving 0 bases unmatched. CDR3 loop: CASSDSGGTDTQYF. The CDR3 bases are TGTGCCAGCAGTGATAGCGGGGGCACAGATACGCAGTATTTT.

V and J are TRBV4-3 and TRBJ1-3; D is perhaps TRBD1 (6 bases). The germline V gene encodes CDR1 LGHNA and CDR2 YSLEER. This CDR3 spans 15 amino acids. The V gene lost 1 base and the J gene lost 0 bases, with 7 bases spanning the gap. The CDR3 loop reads CASSQGTDSGNTIYF. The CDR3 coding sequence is TGCGCCAGCAGCCAAGGGACAGACTCTGGAAACACCATATATTTT.

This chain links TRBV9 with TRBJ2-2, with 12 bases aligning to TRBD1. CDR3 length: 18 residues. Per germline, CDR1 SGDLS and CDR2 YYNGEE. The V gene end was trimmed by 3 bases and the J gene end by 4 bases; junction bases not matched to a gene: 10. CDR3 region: CASSDPRGTGGGTGELFF. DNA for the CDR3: TGTGCCAGCAGCGATCCCCGCGGGACAGGGGGCGGCACCGGGGAGCTGTTTTTT.

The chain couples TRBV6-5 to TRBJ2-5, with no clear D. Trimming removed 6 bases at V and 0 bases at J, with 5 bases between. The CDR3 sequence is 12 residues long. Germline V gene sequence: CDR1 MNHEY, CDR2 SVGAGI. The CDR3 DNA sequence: TGTGCCAGCAGCCACTACCAAGAGACCCAGTACTTC. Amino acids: CASSHYQETQYF.

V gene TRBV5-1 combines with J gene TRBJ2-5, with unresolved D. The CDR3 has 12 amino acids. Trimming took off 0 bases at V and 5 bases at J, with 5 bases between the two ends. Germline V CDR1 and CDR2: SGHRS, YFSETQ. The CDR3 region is CASSLARETQYF. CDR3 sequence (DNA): TGCGCCAGCAGCTTGGCTAGGGAGACCCAGTACTTC.

Here the CDR3 reads CASSPRDAAKGSGYTF. In DNA form, the CDR3 reads TGTGCCAGCAGCCCGCGCGATGCAGCCAAAGGTTCGGGCTACACCTTC. The chain is built from TRBV7-2 and TRBJ1-2; D not certain. Germline-derived CDR1 and CDR2 are SGHTA and FQGNSA. The V and J ends lost 5 bases and 8 bases respectively, with 24 bases between them. The CDR3 is 16 residues long.

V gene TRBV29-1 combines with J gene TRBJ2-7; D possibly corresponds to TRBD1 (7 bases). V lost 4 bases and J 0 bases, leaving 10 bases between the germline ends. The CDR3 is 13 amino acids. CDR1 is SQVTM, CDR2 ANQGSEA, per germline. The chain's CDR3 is CSVGQGGSYEQYF. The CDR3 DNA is TGCAGCGTTGGACAGGGAGGCTCCTACGAGCAGTACTTC.

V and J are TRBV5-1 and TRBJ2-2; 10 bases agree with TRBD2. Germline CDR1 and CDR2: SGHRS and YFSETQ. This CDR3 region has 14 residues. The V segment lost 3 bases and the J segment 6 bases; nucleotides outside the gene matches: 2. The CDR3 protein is CASSSSGGSGELFF. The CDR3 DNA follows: TGCGCCAGCAGCTCTAGCGGGGGATCCGGGGAGCTGTTTTTT.

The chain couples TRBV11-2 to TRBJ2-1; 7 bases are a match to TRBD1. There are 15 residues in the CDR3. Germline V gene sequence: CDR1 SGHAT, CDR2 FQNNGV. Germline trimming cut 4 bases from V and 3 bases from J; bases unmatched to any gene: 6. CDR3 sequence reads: CASSYGQDVYNEQFF. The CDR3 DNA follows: TGTGCCAGCAGCTATGGACAGGACGTCTACAATGAGCAGTTCTTC.

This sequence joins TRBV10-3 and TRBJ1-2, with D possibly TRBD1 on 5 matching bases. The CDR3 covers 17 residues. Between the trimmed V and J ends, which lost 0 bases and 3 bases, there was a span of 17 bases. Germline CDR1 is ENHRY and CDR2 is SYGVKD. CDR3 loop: CAISESNGQGGHYGYTF. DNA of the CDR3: TGTGCCATCAGTGAGTCGAATGGGCAGGGAGGGCACTATGGCTACACCTTC.

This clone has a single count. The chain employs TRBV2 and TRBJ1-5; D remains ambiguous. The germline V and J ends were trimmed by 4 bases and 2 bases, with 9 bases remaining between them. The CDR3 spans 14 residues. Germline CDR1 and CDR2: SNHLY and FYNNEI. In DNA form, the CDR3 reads TGTGCCAGCAGTGGGGCAGATGGCAATCAGCCCCAGCATTTT. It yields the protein CASSGADGNQPQHF.

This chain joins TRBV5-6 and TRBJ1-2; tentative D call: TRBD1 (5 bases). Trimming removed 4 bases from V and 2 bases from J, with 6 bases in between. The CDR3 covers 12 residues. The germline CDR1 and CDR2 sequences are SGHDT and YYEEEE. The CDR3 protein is CASSGGNYGYTF. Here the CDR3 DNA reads TGTGCCAGCAGCGGGGGGAACTATGGCTACACCTTC.

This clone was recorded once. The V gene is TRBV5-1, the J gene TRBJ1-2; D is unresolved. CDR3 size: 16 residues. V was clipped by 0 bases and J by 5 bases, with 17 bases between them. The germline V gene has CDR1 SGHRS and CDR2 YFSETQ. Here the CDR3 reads CASSLARGLEGYGYTF. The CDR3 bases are TGCGCCAGCAGCTTGGCCCGAGGGTTAGAGGGTTATGGCTACACCTTC.